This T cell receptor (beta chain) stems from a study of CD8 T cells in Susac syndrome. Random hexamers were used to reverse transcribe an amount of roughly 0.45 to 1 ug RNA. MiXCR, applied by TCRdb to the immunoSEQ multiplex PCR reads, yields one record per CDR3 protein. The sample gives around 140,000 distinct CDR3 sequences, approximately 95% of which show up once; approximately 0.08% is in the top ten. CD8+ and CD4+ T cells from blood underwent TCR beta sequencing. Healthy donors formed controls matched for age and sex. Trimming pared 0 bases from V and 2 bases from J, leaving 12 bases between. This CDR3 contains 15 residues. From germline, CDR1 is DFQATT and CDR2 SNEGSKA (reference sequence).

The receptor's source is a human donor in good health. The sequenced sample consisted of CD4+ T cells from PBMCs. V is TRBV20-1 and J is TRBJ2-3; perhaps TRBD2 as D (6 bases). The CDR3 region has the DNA TGCAGTGCTAGAGAGGAGGGATCGATCACAGATACGCAGTATTTT. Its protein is CSAREEGSITDTQYF.